This TCR beta chain stems from a study of cytomegalovirus exposure and HLA in healthy donors (dated by TCRdb to 2017 to 2019). Regarding the complete study: In an earlier analysis of under 600 of the donors, roughly 300 Gb of sequence data and approximately 120 million unique TCR beta sequences from roughly 190 million T cells were reported. Both class I and class II loci were covered by HLA typing, at four-digit resolution. Roughly 300 gigabases of sequencing data and roughly 80 million unique TCR sequences made up an early release that covered around 640 HLA-typed donors. The study aimed to test whether cataloging public T cell receptors could reveal signatures of past pathogen exposure. Every repertoire in the discovery cohort had been generated on one and the same sequencing platform. About five DR-DQ haplotypes were handled as single units for association and clustering, since linkage in the cohort was strong. Genome-wide SNP genotypes for about 65% of the roughly 670 donors were used in a later genetic analysis, which treated that subset as a discovery cohort. The T cell repertoires of several hundred subjects were profiled by immunosequencing and related to cytomegalovirus serostatus. Among the roughly 410 genotyped donors, approximately 81% belonged to the genetic ancestry cluster associated with self-reported Caucasian donors. The later analysis used no new phenotypic data to find candidate immune exposures, relying instead on TCR beta sequences and their occurrence across donors. An earlier analysis of some 500 of the donors used high-throughput TCR beta sequencing to judge whether each TCR beta V gene segment behaved as functional or pseudogenic. Along with the roughly 670-subject first cohort, a separate validation cohort of some 130 different subjects was used. Alongside the repertoire data, information on donor age, sex, ethnicity and CMV serostatus was compiled. Typing coverage differed by locus: A, B, C, DRB1 and DQB1 were typed in roughly 620-630 donors, DQA1 in roughly 510, DPA1 in some 610, and DPB1 in 450 to 490. In a later analysis, previously published TCR beta repertoires from 500 to 750 donors were re-analyzed and high-resolution HLA genotyping was added so that TCR occurrence patterns could be studied. To predict cytomegalovirus infection status, the study combined high-throughput TCR immunosequencing, statistical association of individual TCRs with disease status, and machine learning. On average, approximately 250,000 unique TCR beta nucleotide sequences were sequenced per donor among some 420 genotyped donors of the cohort, with 15% to 20% of those sequences being non-productive.

Library generation was performed with the immunoSEQ multiplex PCR assay. For the multiplex PCR, a mixture combining 60 forward primers for TCR Vbeta segments and 13 reverse primers for TCR Jbeta segments was used. A multiplex PCR assay on genomic DNA amplified the CDR3 region of rearranged TCR beta genes. The Illumina HiSeq System was used to sequence the amplified TCR beta libraries as 87-base-pair reads. The published analysis was carried out like this. A later analysis tallied some 79 million unique TCR beta chains across the 666 repertoires, and about 12 million of those chains were shared by two or more donors. To remove PCR and sequencing errors, raw reads were error-corrected and collapsed into unique sequences using a nearest-neighbor algorithm that merged closely related sequences. V, D and J gene segments were assigned by aligning CDR3 sequences to IMGT reference sequences. For a sequence to be retained, a match of at least six nucleotides to both a V gene segment and a J gene segment was required. Rearrangements were classified as productive when the CDR3 lacked stop codons and remained in frame with V and J, and all other rearrangements were classified as non-productive. CDR3 was defined by IMGT convention, running from the second conserved V-encoded cysteine to the conserved J-encoded phenylalanine. The earlier analysis of more than 450 of the donors excluded sequences that lacked an unambiguous match to a single V gene segment. An earlier analysis of 587 of the donors classified V segments as functional when productive rearrangements were above 56.7% and as segregating when the standard deviation between donors was above 5%. To diagnose cytomegalovirus status from the catalog of TCR beta chain sequences, a statistical classification framework was built. V and J gene assignment, in a later analysis, came from comparing TCR nucleotide sequences with IMGT/GENE-DB human TR gene sequences. A later analysis assigned CDR3 sequences and most-parsimonious VDJ recombination scenarios with the TCRdist pipeline. A later analysis defined each TCR beta chain by its CDR3 amino acid sequence plus V-gene family, and excluded reads lacking a unique V-gene family. To address suspected cross-contamination and a sequencing artifact, a later analysis removed a few hundred highly shared, low-generation-probability nucleotide sequences. In a later analysis, a clonal expansion index for each public chain was calculated from normalized within-repertoire ranks of inferred template counts. A later analysis computed generation probabilities with a VDJ recombination model fitted to out-of-frame rearrangements, and checked the results against IGoR. In a later analysis, TCR-TCR, TCR-HLA and TCR-CMV co-occurrence was scored with hypergeometric tests, and a repertoire-size bias correction was applied to TCR pairs. To estimate false discovery rates, a later analysis permuted the HLA or CMV assignments 20 times. In a later analysis, co-occurring TCRs were grouped using DBSCAN, and TCRdist sequence similarity was added for clustering within HLA-allele-positive subsets. Repertoires with fewer than 30,000 or more than 120,000 public chains, plus five repertoires with anomalous nucleotide sharing, were excluded from co-occurrence clustering. Held by TCRdb, this immuneACCESS table contains in-frame sequences only and omits some clones. Under half of the omission traces to an unresolved V gene where checked; the cause of the rest is unknown. V and J calls and clone size are given by that table; D and trimming were obtained from the DNA. In this sample the table shows 95,000 to 150,000 clones, around 69% of which occur a single time. The biggest ten clones account for roughly 8.6% of the sample.

Results the study describes overall, beyond this receptor: A later analysis found that HLA-associated TCR beta chains were more clonally expanded and had lower generation probabilities than equally common non-associated chains. According to a later genetic analysis, donors in an Asian-associated ancestry cluster had fewer N-insertions in productive TCRs than the roughly 670-donor mean. In vitro tests confirmed that a few of the cytomegalovirus-associated TCR beta chains recognize cytomegalovirus antigens. Most TCR sequences were seen in very few donors, while some public TCRs were found in many individuals. A further reported finding was that TCR beta sequences accurately predicted the HLA-A and HLA-B alleles for most subjects in the first cohort. The cohort was sequenced for TCR beta chains only, and without alpha or paired-chain data the features that could be detected were limited. Some IMGT-functional V segments, including TRBV6-2 and TRBV6-3, could not be told apart with the 87-base-pair reads, so those segments were excluded. CMV serostatus was the only immune exposure information available for the cohort. When HLA alleles, especially DR and DQ, strongly co-occurred, TCR associations were difficult to assign to individual alleles. An association between a missense DCLRE1C variant and V-gene and J-gene trimming of TCR beta chains was found in a later genetic analysis and replicated in an independent cohort. Linkage disequilibrium might explain the correlated functional status among segregating V segments, but an unknown experimental factor could not be ruled out. In an earlier analysis of some 640 of the donors, most TCR beta V segments were observed in productive rearrangements about 87% or about 30% of the time, broadly matching IMGT annotations. The classifier was reported to diagnose cytomegalovirus status with high specificity and sensitivity in both the original and validation cohorts. A later analysis reported that several top co-occurrence clusters appeared linked to parvovirus B19, influenza, CMV and Epstein-Barr virus. According to the authors, the approach could potentially be generalized to other disease states and immunological phenotypes. In a later analysis, the rate of TCR association differed among HLA loci, with DRB1 alleles having the most associated TCRs and HLA-C alleles having the fewest. Because counts were too low, 15 or so rarely observed V segments, including chromosome 9 orphons, were excluded from the earlier analysis of 587 of the donors. A cluster of highly shared sequence variants was judged likely to represent a technical artifact of the sequencing pipeline. Because some donors lacked HLA typing at each locus, the association tests relied only on the typed subset. Most CMV-associated TCR beta chains appeared to be HLA-restricted in a later analysis, and the HLA associations seemed to be driven largely by CMV exposure. A later analysis associated roughly 17,000 TCR beta sequences with specific HLA alleles at a false discovery rate of 0.05. Presence/absence analyses assumed roughly uniform sequencing depth across donors, an assumption that may not hold. The study listed approximately 160 TCR beta chains as associated with cytomegalovirus.

The CDR3 covers 15 residues, taking in both the cysteine and the phenylalanine. The CDR3 DNA has 45 bases and is translated from base 1. CDR1 and CDR2 (SGHVS, FNYEAQ) derive from the germline V gene. The junction carries 9 bases between V and J, which are trimmed by 0 bases and 0 bases respectively. This clone registers as medium-sized (0.01 to 0.1%) within its sample. There is no known antigen for this receptor. Nothing much larger sits one base from this clone, and base qualities are not available. The cohort consisted of 600 or so healthy bone marrow donors. All cohort members were sampled while nominally healthy, although unrecorded immune exposures were likely present. The donor was CMV seropositive and belonged to the group of more than 250 seropositive cohort members. Each donor provided a peripheral blood sample, and peripheral blood mononuclear cells were used for TCR beta sequencing. Genomic DNA was extracted from the blood cell samples with the Qiagen DNeasy Blood Extraction Kit.

The rearranged segments are TRBV7-6 and TRBJ2-7; TRBD1 is possibly the D segment (6 matching bases). This clonotype originated in a woman aged 40 to 49 in good health and CMV-seropositive. Sequencing was carried out using PBMCs. For the CDR3, the sequence is CASSLASDSSYEQYF. The sequence in DNA is TGTGCCAGCAGCTTAGCGTCGGACAGCTCCTACGAGCAGTACTTC.